Listed below are T cell receptor beta chains from one sample, sequenced in a study of control samples from healthy donors and cancer patients. TCRdb's copy holds only in-frame clones and misses some; the assay was immunoSEQ multiplex PCR. The table includes 75,000 to 100,000 clones, just over 85% detected once. The sequenced sample was blood. Receptors originate from a man between 25 and 39 years old in good health. The CDR3 runs from the conserved cysteine through the conserved F or W. Fields, in order: clone size, V gene, D gene, J gene, CDR3 DNA, CDR3 protein. A D gene is named only where the DNA matches it firmly. Size is stated for part of the rows, as once, few or many counts, or as a class when the clone is expanded.

>NA|TRBV7-3|TRBD2|TRBJ2-5
TGTGCCAGCAGCTTAAACCCAGCGGGGAATGGGGAGACCCAGTACTTC
CASSLNPAGNGETQYF
>many|TRBV10-1|NA|TRBJ1-3
TGCGCCAGACTCGAGGGGAGACCTGGCCCCATATATTTT
CARLEGRPGPIYF
>NA|TRBV7-9|NA|TRBJ1-4
TGTGCCAGCAGCCCTCGGGACCGTCTCTCGGGTGAAAAACTGTTTTTT
CASSPRDRLSGEKLFF
>NA|TRBV4-3|TRBD1|TRBJ1-4
TGCGCCAGCAAGGCTGAAGTACAGGGGACAACTAATGAAAAACTGTTTTTT
CASKAEVQGTTNEKLFF
>NA|TRBV27|TRBD2|TRBJ2-3
TGTGCCAGCAGTCTGGGACTAGTTCGGGATACGCAGTATTTT
CASSLGLVRDTQYF
>NA|TRBV7-9|TRBD2|TRBJ2-1
TGTGCCAGCAGCTTAGGCGGGAGAGCGTACAATGAGCAGTTCTTC
CASSLGGRAYNEQFF
>NA|TRBV27|NA|TRBJ1-6
TGTGCCAGCAGTTACGGTAATTCACCCCTCCACTTT
CASSYGNSPLHF
>NA|TRBV12-3/TRBV12-4|NA|TRBJ1-2
TGTGCCAGCAGTTTGGATACAGCCTATGGCTACACCTTC
CASSLDTAYGYTF
>NA|TRBV28|NA|TRBJ1-5
TGTGCCAGCAGGGGTAGCAATCAGCCCCAGCATTTT
CASRGSNQPQHF
>NA|TRBV12-5|NA|TRBJ2-1
TGTGCTAGTGGTTTCGTCCGGGACGGATCCGCCTCCTACAATGAGCAGTTCTTC
CASGFVRDGSASYNEQFF
>NA|TRBV7-6|NA|TRBJ2-1
TGTGCCAGCAGCTTAAGCGGAGACTTCTCCTACAATGAGCAGTTCTTC
CASSLSGDFSYNEQFF